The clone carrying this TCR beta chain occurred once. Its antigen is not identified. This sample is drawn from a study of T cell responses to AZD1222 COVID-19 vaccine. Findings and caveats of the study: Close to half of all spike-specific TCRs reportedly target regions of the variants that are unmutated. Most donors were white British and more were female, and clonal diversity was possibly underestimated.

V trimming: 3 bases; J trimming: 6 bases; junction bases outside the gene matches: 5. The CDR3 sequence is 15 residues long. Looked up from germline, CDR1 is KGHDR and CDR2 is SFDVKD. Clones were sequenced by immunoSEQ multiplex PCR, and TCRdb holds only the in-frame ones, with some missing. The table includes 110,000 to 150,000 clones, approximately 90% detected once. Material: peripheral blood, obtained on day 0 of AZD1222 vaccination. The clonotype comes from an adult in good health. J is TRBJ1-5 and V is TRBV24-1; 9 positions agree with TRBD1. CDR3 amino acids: CATSDAGTGSQPQHF. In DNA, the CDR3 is TGTGCCACCAGTGATGCCGGGACAGGGAGTCAGCCCCAGCATTTT.